This T cell receptor beta chain stems from a study of blood T cell repertoires in COVID-19 (dated by TCRdb to about 2020). The study in broad terms: The collaborator samples originated in the United States, Italy and Spain and spanned the acute and convalescent phases of COVID-19. The repertoires were released in a freely available public database meant as a resource for research on the immune response to SARS-CoV-2. The prospective study material was composed of cDNA or gDNA derived from T cells, B-cell-depleted T cells, or PBMCs. Samples were obtained from the ongoing ImmuneRACE study (first 160 participants) and from 1,254 subjects provided by 6 global collaborators. Where HLA class I and class II types were available, the types were taken from metadata supplied by the sample provider, not from assay-based typing. A de-identified subject ID, COVID-19 status, age in years and sex were almost always included in the sample metadata. Subjects who had been exposed to COVID-19, were actively infected with it, or had recovered from it provided the deeply sampled blood TCRbeta repertoires that made up the dataset.

Whole blood was collected in K2EDTA tubes by collaborating institutions according to the institutions' own protocols. For TCRbeta analysis, collaborator samples were shipped as frozen whole blood, as isolated PBMCs, or as DNA extracted from either sample type. Paper-wide results and their limitations: How much clinical and demographic metadata was included differed by source and by participant, and the metadata was provided uncurated.

Cut back by 6 bases and 8 bases, the V and J ends lie 19 bases apart. The germline V gene (reference sequence) specifies LNHDA as CDR1 and SQIVND as CDR2. Its CDR3 holds 15 amino acids, cysteine through phenylalanine. The read is trimmed to its CDR3 DNA, 45 bases read in frame from base 1. Concerning this clone: Its cognate antigen has yet to be identified. No much larger clone exists at a distance of one base, and base qualities are not known.

TCRbeta CDR3 regions were amplified from genomic DNA by means of the immunoSEQ Assay, a bias-controlled multiplex PCR. On the study's bioinformatics: Nucleated cell counts per sample were estimated from amplification of reference gene primers within the assay. To quantify the absolute abundance of each unique TCRbeta CDR3 rearrangement, sequence reads were collapsed and filtered. For each sample, productive Simpson clonality was calculated as the square root of Simpson's diversity index across productive rearrangements. Held by TCRdb, this immuneACCESS table contains in-frame sequences only and omits some clones. Under half of the omission traces to an unresolved V gene where checked; the cause of the rest is unknown. V and J calls and clone size are given by that table; D and trimming were obtained from the DNA. This sample comprises approximately 280,000 clones, about 89% of them detected only once. The top ten hold approximately 4.2% of the sample.

The clonotype comes from a man in his forties or fifties with acute or convalescent COVID-19. The sequenced material came from peripheral blood. Rearrangement joined TRBV19 to TRBJ1-4; the D gene remains uncertain. DNA sequence: TGTGCCAGTAGCCGCGGGCGGAGAGAGGAGGAAAAACTGTTTTTT. Its translation reads: CASSRGRREEEKLFF.